This entry describes one TCR beta chain. Method: immunoSEQ multiplex PCR; TCRdb's copy keeps in-frame clones and lacks some. The sample shows 100,000 to 150,000 clones, around 90% of them seen only once. The data were taken from a study of control samples from healthy donors and cancer patients. Trimming removed 5 bases from V and 1 base from J; junction bases left unmatched: 4. The CDR3 consists of 16 residues. Germline-derived CDR1 and CDR2 are SNHLY and FYNNEI. The chain links TRBV2 to TRBJ1-5; 11 nucleotides line up with TRBD1. The receptor's source is a man between 40 and 49 years old in good health. Sequencing was performed on blood. For the CDR3, the DNA is TGTGCCAGCAGTCGGACAGGGGGCAAGAGCAATCAGCCCCAGCATTTT. Translation: CASSRTGGKSNQPQHF.